This passage covers 15 T cell receptor beta chains from one sample sequenced in a study of T-cell memory formation after mild COVID-19. TCRdb re-analysed the 5' RACE reads in MiXCR, keeping a single row per CDR3 protein. The table records some 340,000 distinct CDR3 sequences, 13% of them present only once. Specimen: PBMCs or a T cell subset sorted from them (not recorded which). These receptors were taken from a man aged 18-30 years who had mild COVID-19 (a few samples of this study predate the infection). Cell type and time point are not known.

This clonotype was observed a few times. V and J are TRBV6-2 or TRBV6-3 and TRBJ1-2; D unclear. The V and J ends lost 4 bases and 3 bases respectively, with 12 bases between them. Germline CDR1 MNHEY, CDR2 SVGEGT. The CDR3 length is 14 residues. CDR3 sequence reads: CASSLNARHYGYTF. CDR3 bases: TGTGCCAGCAGTTTGAACGCCCGGCACTATGGCTACACCTTC.

The chain recombines TRBV6-1 with TRBJ1-2; no definite D call. Trimming stripped 2 bases from V and 7 bases from J, with 26 bases between. Germline loops: CDR1 MNHNS, CDR2 SASEGT. CDR3 length equals 18 residues. CDR3 coding DNA: TGTGCCAGCAGTGAATACCTCTATGGCTACACCGGATCTACTGGCTACACCTTC. It translates to CASSEYLYGYTGSTGYTF.

This sequence joins TRBV7-9 and TRBJ2-1; 7 bases agree with TRBD1. Losses at the gene ends were 5 bases for V and 8 bases for J; bases not matched to a gene: 9. Germline assignment: CDR1 SEHNR and CDR2 FQNEAQ (reference sequence). The CDR3 is 14 amino acids. The CDR3 here is CASSQGDRADEQFF. For the CDR3, the DNA is TGTGCCAGCAGCCAAGGCGACAGGGCGGATGAGCAGTTCTTC.

This clonotype was counted between two and nine times. The J gene is TRBJ2-7, the V gene TRBV30; tentative D call: TRBD2 (7 bases). Per germline, CDR1 GTSNPN and CDR2 SVGIG (reference sequence). The CDR3 is made up of 16 amino acids. With 0 bases removed from V and 4 bases from J, the gap between germline ends came to 19 bases. The CDR3 DNA reads TGTGCCTGGAGTGTAGGGCGGGGGCGCGGGACATACGAGCAGTACTTC. This sequence encodes CAWSVGRGRGTYEQYF. The full variable domain, with the rest looked up from reference TRBV30 and TRBJ2-7, is SQTIHQWPATLVQPVGSPLSLECTVEGTSNPNLYWYRQAAGRGLQLLFYSVGIGQISSEVPQNLSASRPQDRQFILSSKKLLLSDSGFYLCAWSVGRGRGTYEQYFGPGTRLTVT.

This clonotype has a count of ten or more. V is TRBV4-3 and J is TRBJ2-3; D may correspond to TRBD1 or TRBD2 (7 bases each). Germline CDR1 reads LGHNA; CDR2 reads YSLEER. This CDR3 has 15 amino acids. The V end was cut by 0 bases, the J end by 6 bases, with 13 bases between. DNA of the CDR3: TGCGCCAGCAGCCAAGATTACAGGGGAGGGGATACGCAGTATTTT. Translation: CASSQDYRGGDTQYF.

The chain carries TRBV20-1 and TRBJ1-4; TRBD1 is a possible D gene (5 bases). Germline assignment: CDR1 DFQATT and CDR2 SNEGSKA (reference sequence). The CDR3 extends over 13 amino acids. V was trimmed by 6 bases and J by 6 bases, leaving 14 bases between them. CDR3 DNA sequence: TGCAGTGCCATACGGGACCGCGATGAAAAACTGTTTTTT. This sequence encodes CSAIRDRDEKLFF.

This clonotype has a count of ten or more. The V call is TRBV7-9, the J call TRBJ2-2; 10 bases fit TRBD2. CDR3 length: 16 residues. Per germline, CDR1 SEHNR and CDR2 FQNEAQ (reference sequence). After removal of 5 bases from V and 7 bases from J, the junction contained 10 bases not matched to a gene. The CDR3 nucleotides read TGTGCCAGCAGCCCCCAGCCTAGCGGGGGAATCGGGGAGCTGTTTTTT. Translating it yields CASSPQPSGGIGELFF.

This clonotype was detected only a few times. This chain connects TRBV23-1 to TRBJ2-1, with 8 bases that match TRBD2. Being an ORF, TRBV23-1 has a function that is uncertain. The V and J ends lost 6 bases and 10 bases, in that order; junction bases with no gene match: 11. The CDR3 is 14 amino acids. The CDR3 loop is CASSRGLDEREQFF. Written as DNA, the CDR3 is TGCGCCAGCAGCCGGGGACTAGACGAGCGAGAGCAGTTCTTC.

The V gene is TRBV29-1, the J gene TRBJ2-1; D not resolved. Per the germline V gene, CDR1 is SQVTM and CDR2 is ANQGSEA. CDR3 length: 13 amino acids. V lost 4 bases and J lost 1, with 8 bases in between. For the CDR3, the DNA is TGCAGCGTTGTGGGTGGGTCCTACAATGAGCAGTTCTTC. Amino acids: CSVVGGSYNEQFF.

This clonotype was observed a few times. The chain has TRBV24-1 and TRBJ1-5, with D unresolved. The germline V gene has CDR1 KGHDR and CDR2 SFDVKD. This CDR3 is 15 amino acids long. Trimming pared 4 bases from V and 0 bases from J, leaving 9 bases between. CDR3 bases: TGTGCCACCAGTGACCCCCTGTATAGCAATCAGCCCCAGCATTTT. Translation gives CATSDPLYSNQPQHF.

The chain has TRBV15 and TRBJ2-3; 10 bases fit TRBD1. Trimming took 4 bases from V and 5 from J; bases not matched to a gene: 12. The CDR3 covers 17 residues. Germline CDR1 reads LNHNV; CDR2 reads YYDKDF (reference sequence). CDR3 coding DNA: TGTGCCACCAGCACGTCCGGGACAGGGGATTTTCAAGATACGCAGTATTTT. This codes for CATSTSGTGDFQDTQYF.

The gene calls are TRBV5-1 and TRBJ1-1, with D uncertain. There are 13 residues in the CDR3. Germline CDR1 SGHRS, CDR2 YFSETQ. Deletions cut 6 bases from V and 3 bases from J, with 12 bases between. CDR3 sequence: CASTLQDDTEAFF. For the CDR3, the DNA is TGCGCCAGCACCCTTCAGGATGACACTGAAGCTTTCTTT.

The chain employs TRBV6-5 and TRBJ2-1, with D maybe TRBD1 (6 bases). V was cut by 7 bases and J by 7 bases, with 17 bases left in between. The V gene's germline CDR1 is MNHEY and CDR2 SVGAGI. CDR3 size: 14 residues. The CDR3 region is CASNGLAGQNEQFF. In DNA form, the CDR3 reads TGTGCCAGCAACGGGTTGGCCGGACAGAATGAGCAGTTCTTC.

This clonotype was detected only a few times. The chain employs TRBV10-2 and TRBJ2-2; D is undetermined. The CDR3 sequence is 12 residues long. Germline V gene sequence: CDR1 WSHSY, CDR2 SAAADI. V dropped 0 bases and J dropped 7 bases, with 3 bases sitting between them. The CDR3 nucleotides read TGCGCCAGCAGTGAGTCTGGCGGGGAGCTGTTTTTT. It is translated as CASSESGGELFF.

There are many counts of this clonotype. The chain couples TRBV6-2 or TRBV6-3 to TRBJ1-5; D may be TRBD1 (6 bases). Per the germline V gene, CDR1 is MNHEY and CDR2 is SVGEGT. Trimming left V 5 bases short and J 4 bases short, with 15 bases between. The CDR3 totals 15 residues. CDR3 sequence (DNA): TGTGCCAGCAGTCCCACAGGGAACGGGAATCAGCCCCAGCATTTT. Protein sequence: CASSPTGNGNQPQHF.